This is a list of T cell receptor beta chains from one sample in a study of graft-versus-host responses after intestinal transplantation. TCRdb's table, derived via immunoSEQ multiplex PCR, lists solely in-frame clones and lacks some. The sample yields 100,000 or so clones, roughly 90% seen once. Their cognate antigens are unknown. Source: unstimulated CD4+ T cells sorted from spleen or lymph node cells, taken before transplant. Receptors were obtained from a human donor who was the organ donor for an intestinal transplant. Each CDR3 is given with its conserved first and last residue. Each record gives: clone size, D gene, V gene, CDR3 protein. D genes are given only for firm matches. Clone size is not always given. Where it is, it says once, few, many or a class for expanded clones.

few | - | TRBV19 | CASSIDRGSYNSPLHF
- | - | TRBV7-9 | CASSFDLRAPEAFF
- | - | TRBV5-1 | CASSLVTLGWDTQYF
- | - | TRBV5-5 | CASSLGAGTQTDTQYF
- | - | TRBV27 | CASKMTGGFNQPQHF
- | - | TRBV28 | CASRPFPPLRGGTEAFF
- | - | TRBV30 | CAWSATHSSGNTIYF
- | - | TRBV19 | CASSIKGPGSIYGYTF
- | TRBD1 | TRBV9 | CASSATGAGNTIYF
- | TRBD2 | TRBV6-5 | CASSRGGTGELFF
- | - | TRBV20-1 | CSARDPPEAFF
- | - | TRBV7-3 | CASSPSTDTQYF
- | TRBD2 | TRBV6-6 | CASSPTGTSQEDTQYF
- | TRBD1 | TRBV6-6 | CASSYSSTGLAEKLFF
- | - | TRBV28 | CASSLLQNGYTF
- | TRBD2 | TRBV15 | CATSFYGGGTDTQYF
- | - | TRBV28 | CASSLGGGEPQHF
- | - | TRBV20-1 | CSATSPGGYTF